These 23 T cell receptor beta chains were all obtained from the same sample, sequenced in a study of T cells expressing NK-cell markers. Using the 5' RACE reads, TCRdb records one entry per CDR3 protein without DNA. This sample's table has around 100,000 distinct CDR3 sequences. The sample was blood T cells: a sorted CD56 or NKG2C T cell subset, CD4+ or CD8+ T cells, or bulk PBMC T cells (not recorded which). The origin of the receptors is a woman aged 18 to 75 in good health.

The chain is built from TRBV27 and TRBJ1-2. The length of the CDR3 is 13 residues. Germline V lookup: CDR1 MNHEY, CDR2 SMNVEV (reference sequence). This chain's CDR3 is CASGPTVNYGYTF.

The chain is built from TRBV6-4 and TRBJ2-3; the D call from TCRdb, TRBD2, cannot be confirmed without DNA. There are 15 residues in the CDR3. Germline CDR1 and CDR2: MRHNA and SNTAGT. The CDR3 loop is CASSDVAGGQDTQYF.

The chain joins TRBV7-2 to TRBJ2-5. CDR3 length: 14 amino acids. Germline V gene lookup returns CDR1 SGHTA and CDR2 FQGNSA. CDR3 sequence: CASSFHVYQETQYF.

The CDR3 sequence: CASSTELAVEETQYF. The rearrangement uses TRBV7-8 and TRBJ2-5; without DNA, the TCRdb call of TRBD2 cannot be checked. The CDR3 runs to 15 residues. Germline V gene lookup returns CDR1 SGHVS and CDR2 FQNEAQ.

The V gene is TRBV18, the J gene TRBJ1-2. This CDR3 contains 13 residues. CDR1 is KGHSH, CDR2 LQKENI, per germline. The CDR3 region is CASSPFPNYGYTF.

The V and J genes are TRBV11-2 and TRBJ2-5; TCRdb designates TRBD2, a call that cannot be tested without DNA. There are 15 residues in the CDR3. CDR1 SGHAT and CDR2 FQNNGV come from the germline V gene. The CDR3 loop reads CASSLLAGQGETQYF.

CDR3 sequence: CASSGWDRENQPQHF. The rearrangement links TRBV6-2 or TRBV6-3 to TRBJ1-5; with no DNA, the TCRdb D assignment of TRBD1 cannot be verified. There are 15 residues in the CDR3. The germline V gene encodes CDR1 MNHEY and CDR2 SVGEGT.

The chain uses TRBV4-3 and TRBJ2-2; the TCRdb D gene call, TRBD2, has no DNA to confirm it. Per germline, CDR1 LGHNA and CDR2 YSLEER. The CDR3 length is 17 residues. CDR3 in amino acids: CASSHPRGNSNTGELFF.

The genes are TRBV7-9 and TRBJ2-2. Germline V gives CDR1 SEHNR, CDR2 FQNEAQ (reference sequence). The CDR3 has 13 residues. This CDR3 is CACVWGDTGELFF.

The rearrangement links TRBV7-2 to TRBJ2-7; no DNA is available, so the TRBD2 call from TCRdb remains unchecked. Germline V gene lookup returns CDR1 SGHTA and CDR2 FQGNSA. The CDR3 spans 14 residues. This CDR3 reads CASSFGTSNYEQYF. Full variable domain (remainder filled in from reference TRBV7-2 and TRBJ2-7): GAGVSQSPSNKVTEKGKDVELRCDPISGHTALYWYRQSLGQGLEFLIYFQGNSAPDKSGLPSDRFSAERTGGSVSTLTIQRTQQEDSAVYLCASSFGTSNYEQYFGPGTRLTVT.

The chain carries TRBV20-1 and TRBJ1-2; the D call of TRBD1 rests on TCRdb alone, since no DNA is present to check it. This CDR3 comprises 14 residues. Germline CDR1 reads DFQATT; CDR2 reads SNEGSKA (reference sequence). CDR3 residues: CSASGGQGAIGYTF.

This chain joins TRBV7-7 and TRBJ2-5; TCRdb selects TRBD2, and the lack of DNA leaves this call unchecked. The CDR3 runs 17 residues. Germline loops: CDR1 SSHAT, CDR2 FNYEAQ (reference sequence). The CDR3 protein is CASSLASGLANQETQYF.

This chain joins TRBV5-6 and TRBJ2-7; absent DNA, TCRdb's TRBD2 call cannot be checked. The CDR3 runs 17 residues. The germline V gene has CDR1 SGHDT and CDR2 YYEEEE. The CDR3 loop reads CASSLGFSGTFSYEQYF.

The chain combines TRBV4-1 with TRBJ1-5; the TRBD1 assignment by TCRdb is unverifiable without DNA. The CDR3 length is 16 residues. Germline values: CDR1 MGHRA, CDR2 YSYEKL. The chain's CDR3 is CASSQAGQGGFQPQHF.

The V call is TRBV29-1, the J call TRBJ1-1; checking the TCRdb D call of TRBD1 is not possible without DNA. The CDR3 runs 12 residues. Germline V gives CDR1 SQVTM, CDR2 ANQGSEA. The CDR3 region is CSVELGGTEAFF.

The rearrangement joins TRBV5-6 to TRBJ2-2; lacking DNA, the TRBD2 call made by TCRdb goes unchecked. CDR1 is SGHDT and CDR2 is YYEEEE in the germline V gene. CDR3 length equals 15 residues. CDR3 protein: CASSPVGLRPGELFF.

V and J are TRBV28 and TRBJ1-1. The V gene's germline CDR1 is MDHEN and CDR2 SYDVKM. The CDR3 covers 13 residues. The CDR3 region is CASTIGSSTEAFF.

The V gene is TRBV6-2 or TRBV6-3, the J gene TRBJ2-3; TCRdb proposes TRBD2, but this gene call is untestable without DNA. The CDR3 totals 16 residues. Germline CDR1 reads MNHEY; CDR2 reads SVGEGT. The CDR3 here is CASSPRGTSGTDTQYF.

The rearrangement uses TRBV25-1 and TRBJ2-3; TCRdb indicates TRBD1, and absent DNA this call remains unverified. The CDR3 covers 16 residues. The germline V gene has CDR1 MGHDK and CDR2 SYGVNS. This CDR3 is CASSEYDRVKTDTQYF.

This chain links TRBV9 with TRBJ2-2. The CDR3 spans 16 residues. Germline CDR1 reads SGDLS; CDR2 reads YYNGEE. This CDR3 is CASSVAPSANTGELFF.

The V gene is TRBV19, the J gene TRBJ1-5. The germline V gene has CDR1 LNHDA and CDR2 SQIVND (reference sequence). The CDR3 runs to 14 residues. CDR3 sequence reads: CASSIGGLNQPQHF.

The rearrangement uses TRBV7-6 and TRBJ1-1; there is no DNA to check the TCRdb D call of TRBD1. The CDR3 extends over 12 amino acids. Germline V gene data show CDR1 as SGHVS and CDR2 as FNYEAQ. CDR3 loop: CASSPGDSEAFF.

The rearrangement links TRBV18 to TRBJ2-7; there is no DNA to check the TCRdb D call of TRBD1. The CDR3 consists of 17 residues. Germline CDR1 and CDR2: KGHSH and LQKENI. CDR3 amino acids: CASSPFSPSQQGYEQYF.